The sample holds many counts of the clone carrying this TCR beta chain. Its antigen is not identified. This specimen comes from a study of neurological immune-mediated disorders. TCRdb reprocessed the 5' RACE reads via MiXCR and lists one record per CDR3 protein. The sample carries roughly 65,000 distinct CDR3 sequences, around 4% recorded once. The study's findings and limits: HTLV-1-associated myelopathy showed the most TCR clonal expansion; multiple sclerosis the least, below healthy controls.

Germline CDR1 DFQATT, CDR2 SNEGSKA (reference sequence). This CDR3 is built from 14 residues. The ends lost 6 bases at V and 3 bases at J; junction bases unmatched: 10. This TCR came from a man in his forties or fifties with multiple sclerosis. The V gene is TRBV20-1, the J gene TRBJ2-5; TRBD1 aligns across 7 bases. Sequencing used PBMCs. CDR3 region: CSAESRDSKETQYF. For the CDR3, the DNA is TGCAGTGCGGAGAGCCGGGACAGCAAAGAGACCCAGTACTTC.